Following are 31 T cell receptor beta chains from one sample sequenced in a study of blood T cell repertoires in COVID-19. TCRdb's table, derived via immunoSEQ multiplex PCR, lists solely in-frame clones and lacks some. The profile shows about 68,000 clones, less than 95% of them singletons. Sequenced material: peripheral blood. These receptors all come from a man aged 45-60 years with COVID-19, enrolled during active disease.

This chain links TRBV6-1 with TRBJ2-7; D may be TRBD1 (5 bases). The CDR3 contains 14 residues. V dropped 7 bases and J dropped 1 base, with 14 bases sitting between them. Germline CDR1 MNHNS, CDR2 SASEGT. The CDR3 DNA sequence: TGTGCCAGCACCGAGCGACAGCCTTCCTACGAGCAGTACTTC. It yields the protein CASTERQPSYEQYF.

This clone was observed a single time. This chain connects TRBV30 to TRBJ2-3, with TRBD2 matching over 12 bases. This CDR3 has 14 residues. V shed 8 bases and J 4 bases; nucleotides not matched to a gene: 7. Germline V gives CDR1 GTSNPN, CDR2 SVGIG (reference sequence). CDR3 sequence reads: CAGIRLAGADTQYF. CDR3 in DNA: TGTGCCGGAATTCGACTAGCGGGAGCAGATACGCAGTATTTT.

V and J are TRBV4-2 and TRBJ2-7; 12 positions match TRBD2. The CDR3 runs to 18 residues. J lost 1 base, V lost 0 bases, and 7 bases had no gene match. The germline V gene has CDR1 LGHNA and CDR2 YNFKEQ. In nucleotides, the CDR3 is TGTGCCAGCAGCCAAGATCTTATAGGACTAGCGGGATCCTACGAGCAGTACTTC. Its protein product is CASSQDLIGLAGSYEQYF.

V gene TRBV9 combines with J gene TRBJ2-2; D is unclear. V lost 3 bases and J lost 5, with 8 bases in between. Germline-derived CDR1 and CDR2 are SGDLS and YYNGEE. The CDR3 is 13 residues long. Here the CDR3 DNA reads TGTGCCAGCAGCGCCATAGAGACCGGGGAGCTGTTTTTT. This encodes CASSAIETGELFF.

This clone was observed a handful of times. The CDR3 DNA reads as TGTGCCAGCAGCCAAGGGCTAGCGGCTTACGAGCAGTACTTC. Its translation: CASSQGLAAYEQYF. The V call is TRBV14, the J call TRBJ2-7, with 7 bases matching TRBD2. Germline V lookup: CDR1 SGHDN, CDR2 FVKESK. V lost 1 base to trimming and J lost 4 bases; unmatched junction nucleotides: 4. The CDR3 consists of 14 residues.

This chain links TRBV4-1 with TRBJ2-7; 9 nucleotides align to TRBD1. J was trimmed by 4 bases and V by 1 base; bases with no gene match: 8. This CDR3 comprises 16 residues. The germline CDR1 and CDR2 sequences are MGHRA and YSYEKL. DNA of the CDR3: TGCGCCAGCAGCCAAGCACAGGGGGCGTCGGGTTACGAGCAGTACTTC. Protein product: CASSQAQGASGYEQYF.

This chain joins TRBV3-1 (or the pseudogene TRBV3-2) and TRBJ2-7, with TRBD2 matching 10 bases. The CDR3 is made up of 17 amino acids. J gave up 0 bases and V 3 bases, and 8 bases lay outside the gene matches. Per the germline V gene, CDR1 is LGHDT and CDR2 is YNNKEL (reference sequence). Here the CDR3 reads CASSHGAGLAASYEQYF. DNA of the CDR3: TGTGCCAGCAGCCACGGGGCCGGACTAGCGGCCTCCTACGAGCAGTACTTC.

The gene calls are TRBV28 and TRBJ1-5, with D perhaps matching TRBD1 (5 bases). The CDR3 is made up of 14 amino acids. V gave up 0 bases and J gave up 9 bases, with 12 bases separating them. The germline V gene encodes CDR1 MDHEN and CDR2 SYDVKM. The DNA for the CDR3 is TGTGCCAGCAGTTTATGGACAGAATATAGGCCCCAGCATTTT. This gives the protein CASSLWTEYRPQHF. Looking up the rest from reference TRBV28 and TRBJ1-5 gives the full variable domain: DVKVTQSSRYLVKRTGEKVFLECVQDMDHENMFWYRQDPGLGLRLIYFSYDVKMKEKGDIPEGYSVSREKKERFSLILESASTNQTSMYLCASSLWTEYRPQHFGDGTRLSIL.

This clone was counted once. The J gene is TRBJ1-3, the V gene TRBV18; the D gene is possibly TRBD1 (6 bases). V lost 6 bases, J lost 0 bases, and 12 bases lay in between. Germline CDR1 is KGHSH and CDR2 is LQKENI. This CDR3 region has 15 residues. CDR3 residues: CASSHGQSSGNTIYF. The CDR3 region has the DNA TGTGCCAGCTCCCATGGACAGAGCTCTGGAAACACCATATATTTT.

V is TRBV10-3 and J is TRBJ1-2; D not certain. This CDR3 spans 14 amino acids. V was shortened by 3 bases and J by 1 base, with 9 bases between the two germline ends. Germline V lookup: CDR1 ENHRY, CDR2 SYGVKD. The CDR3 protein is CAISDRFVNYGYTF. The CDR3 region has the DNA TGTGCCATCAGTGACAGGTTTGTTAACTATGGCTACACCTTC.

V and J are TRBV5-4 and TRBJ1-5; D gene unclear. The V end lost 0 bases, the J end lost 3 bases, and 4 bases lay between the germline ends. The V gene's germline CDR1 is SGHNT and CDR2 YYREEE (reference sequence). CDR3 length equals 13 residues. CDR3 DNA: TGTGCCAGCAGCTTGGACATCAATCAGCCCCAGCATTTT. This translates into CASSLDINQPQHF.

A few counts support this clone. The CDR3 sequence: CASRASGTYEQYF. The CDR3, as DNA: TGTGCCAGCAGAGCTAGCGGGACCTACGAGCAGTACTTC. The chain is built from TRBV19 and TRBJ2-7; 9 nucleotides agree with TRBD2. V was pared by 9 bases and J by 2 bases, with 5 bases of the junction left unmatched. CDR1 and CDR2 from the germline V gene are LNHDA and SQIVND (reference sequence). CDR3 length: 13 amino acids.

The V call is TRBV6-5, the J call TRBJ2-4; the D is unclear. V was cut by 7 bases and J by 0 bases, with 10 bases left in between. Germline assignment: CDR1 MNHEY and CDR2 SVGAGI. This CDR3 has 14 amino acids. The CDR3 region is CASTVPGAKNIQYF. The DNA of the CDR3 is TGTGCCAGCACCGTCCCGGGAGCCAAAAACATTCAGTACTTC.

In DNA form, the CDR3 reads TGTGCCAGCAGACGGGGTCCGGGGAACTATGGCTACACCTTC. As protein: CASRRGPGNYGYTF. V is TRBV28 and J is TRBJ1-2, with D unresolved. V lost 6 bases and J lost 2, with 13 bases in between. The CDR3 loop spans 14 amino acids. Germline CDR1 MDHEN, CDR2 SYDVKM.

The gene calls are TRBV28 and TRBJ1-2; D is undetermined. V was clipped by 6 bases and J by 5 bases, with 7 bases between them. The CDR3 loop spans 11 amino acids. CDR1 and CDR2 from the germline V gene are MDHEN and SYDVKM. CDR3 bases: TGTGCCAGCAGGGCAAAGTATGGCTACACCTTC. It is translated as CASRAKYGYTF.

The chain employs TRBV7-2 and TRBJ2-5; 8 bases match TRBD2. V was pared by 7 bases and J by 6 bases, with 7 bases of the junction left unmatched. This CDR3 contains 13 residues. Germline V gene sequence: CDR1 SGHTA, CDR2 FQGNSA. Here the CDR3 DNA reads TGTGCCAGCAAGGGACTAGAAAGGAAGACCCAGTACTTC. Translating gives CASKGLERKTQYF.

The rearrangement joins TRBV4-2 to TRBJ2-3, with 9 positions matching TRBD2. J lost 4 bases, V lost 4 bases, and 9 bases had no gene match. The CDR3 has 16 amino acids. Germline CDR1 reads LGHNA; CDR2 reads YNFKEQ. The CDR3: CASSRTSSGRADTQYF. Written as DNA, the CDR3 is TGTGCCAGCAGCCGGACTAGTAGCGGGAGAGCAGATACGCAGTATTTT.

The rearrangement links TRBV5-1 to TRBJ2-5, with a tentative D call TRBD1 (6 bases). The germline V gene encodes CDR1 SGHRS and CDR2 YFSETQ. This CDR3 has 14 amino acids. The V gene lost 0 bases and the J gene lost 3 bases, with 9 bases spanning the gap. The CDR3 coding sequence is TGCGCCAGCAGCTTGGGAGGGGGTGAAGAGACCCAGTACTTC. It specifies CASSLGGGEETQYF.

This clone was seen a single time. V usage is TRBV6-1 and J usage is TRBJ2-3, with 9 positions matching TRBD2. Germline-derived CDR1 and CDR2 are MNHNS and SASEGT. Trimming at V came to 3 bases and at J to 6 bases, leaving 4 bases not matched to a gene. The CDR3 is 14 amino acids. The CDR3 protein is CASSEGLASDTQYF. The CDR3 DNA is TGTGCCAGCAGTGAGGGACTAGCTAGCGATACGCAGTATTTT.

This chain joins TRBV5-1 and TRBJ2-1, with D perhaps TRBD2 (6 bases). The V gene's germline CDR1 is SGHRS and CDR2 YFSETQ. The V end lost 0 bases, the J end lost 0 bases, and 10 bases lay between the germline ends. This CDR3 comprises 16 residues. The CDR3 region is CASSLDVGSSYNEQFF. The CDR3 nucleotides read TGCGCCAGCAGCTTGGATGTCGGGAGCTCCTACAATGAGCAGTTCTTC.

The rearrangement uses TRBV10-3 and TRBJ1-2; 8 nucleotides align to TRBD1. Trimming took 2 bases from V and 7 from J; bases not matched to a gene: 18. Germline-derived CDR1 and CDR2 are ENHRY and SYGVKD. The CDR3 length is 18 residues. Written as DNA, the CDR3 is TGTGCCATCAGTGAGGACGGGAGGTGGAGCAGGGGGCGGCTTGGCTACACCTTC. Translating it yields CAISEDGRWSRGRLGYTF.

This chain links TRBV19 with TRBJ1-1; D may be TRBD1 (6 bases). This CDR3 is 15 amino acids long. Per the germline V gene, CDR1 is LNHDA and CDR2 is SQIVND (reference sequence). V was pared by 3 bases and J by 3 bases, with 14 bases between. The DNA for the CDR3 is TGTGCCAGTAGTATCCAGGGGCGGTTGGACACTGAAGCTTTCTTT. Protein: CASSIQGRLDTEAFF.

The J gene is TRBJ1-6, the V gene TRBV20-1; 10 bases match TRBD1. Germline assignment: CDR1 DFQATT and CDR2 SNEGSKA (reference sequence). After removal of 3 bases from V and 9 bases from J, the junction contained 8 bases not matched to a gene. The CDR3 is 15 amino acids. The CDR3 sequence is CSASRGQGVGSPLHF. CDR3 nucleotides: TGCAGTGCTAGTAGAGGACAGGGGGTAGGTTCACCCCTCCACTTT.

There are a few counts of this clone. The chain uses TRBV6-6 and TRBJ2-2; TRBD2 is a possible D gene (5 bases). Germline values: CDR1 MNHNY, CDR2 SVGAGI (reference sequence). Between the trimmed V and J ends, which lost 2 bases and 4 bases, there was a span of 14 bases. The CDR3 totals 16 residues. CDR3 region: CASSYIQDWSTGELFF. For the CDR3, the DNA is TGTGCCAGCAGTTACATCCAGGACTGGTCCACCGGGGAGCTGTTTTTT.

The chain uses TRBV3-1 (or the pseudogene TRBV3-2) and TRBJ1-1; TRBD1 matches 7 bases. Germline V CDR1 and CDR2: LGHDT, YNNKEL (reference sequence). This CDR3 has 13 residues. V was pared by 4 bases and J by 4 bases, with 3 bases of the junction left unmatched. CDR3 sequence (DNA): TGTGCCAGCAGCCGTAGGACAGGCACTGAAGCTTTCTTT. Protein product: CASSRRTGTEAFF.

The chain uses TRBV28 and TRBJ1-4; TRBD1 matches at 9 bases. The CDR3 covers 14 residues. V was pared by 5 bases and J by 8 bases, with 6 bases of the junction left unmatched. CDR1 is MDHEN, CDR2 SYDVKM, per germline. The CDR3 bases are TGTGCCAGCAGTCCAGGACAGGGGTACGAAAAACTGTTTTTT. Translated: CASSPGQGYEKLFF.

This clone was counted between two and nine times. The chain uses TRBV28 and TRBJ2-1; no clear D gene. CDR3 size: 15 residues. Per the germline V gene, CDR1 is MDHEN and CDR2 is SYDVKM. V was shortened by 6 bases and J by 4 bases, with 16 bases between the two germline ends. The DNA for the CDR3 is TGTGCCAGCAGCCCTGTAGCATTTGGTTACAATGAGCAGTTCTTC. This translates into CASSPVAFGYNEQFF.

The chain is built from TRBV21-1 and TRBJ2-7; the D call in the table, TRBD2, was not verified against the DNA. TRBV21-1 is listed as a pseudogene. CDR3 size: 14 residues. DNA of the CDR3: TGTGCCAGCAGCACCAGGCGGGAGCTCTACGAGCAGTACTTC. Residues: CASSTRRELYEQYF.

The V gene is TRBV5-5, the J gene TRBJ2-7, with a possible D match to TRBD2 (6 bases). Trimming removed 4 bases at V and 2 bases at J, with 13 bases between. In germline, CDR1 is SGHKS, CDR2 YYEKEE (reference sequence). The CDR3 spans 14 residues. This CDR3 reads CASSGTPRTYEQYF. CDR3 nucleotides: TGTGCCAGCAGCGGGACTCCTAGAACCTACGAGCAGTACTTC. The complete variable domain, with remaining parts taken from reference TRBV5-5 and TRBJ2-7, reads DAGVTQSPTHLIKTRGQQVTLRCSPISGHKSVSWYQQVLGQGPQFIFQYYEKEERGRGNFPDRFSARQFPNYSSELNVNALLLGDSALYLCASSGTPRTYEQYFGPGTRLTVT.

The chain uses TRBV12-3 or TRBV12-4 and TRBJ2-1, with a possible D match to TRBD2 (5 bases). V lost 5 bases to trimming and J lost 0 bases, with 5 bases between them. The CDR3 has 13 residues. DNA for the CDR3: TGTGCCAGCAGTAGCGGCTCCTACAATGAGCAGTTCTTC. Translation gives CASSSGSYNEQFF.

The chain employs TRBV19 and TRBJ2-7; TRBD2 aligns across 8 bases. This CDR3 contains 14 residues. CDR1 and CDR2 from the germline V gene are LNHDA and SQIVND (reference sequence). The ends lost 4 bases at V and 7 bases at J; junction bases unmatched: 9. The DNA of the CDR3 is TGTGCCAGTAGTAAGTTTAGCGCGGGAGGTGAGCAGTACTTC. This gives the protein CASSKFSAGGEQYF.